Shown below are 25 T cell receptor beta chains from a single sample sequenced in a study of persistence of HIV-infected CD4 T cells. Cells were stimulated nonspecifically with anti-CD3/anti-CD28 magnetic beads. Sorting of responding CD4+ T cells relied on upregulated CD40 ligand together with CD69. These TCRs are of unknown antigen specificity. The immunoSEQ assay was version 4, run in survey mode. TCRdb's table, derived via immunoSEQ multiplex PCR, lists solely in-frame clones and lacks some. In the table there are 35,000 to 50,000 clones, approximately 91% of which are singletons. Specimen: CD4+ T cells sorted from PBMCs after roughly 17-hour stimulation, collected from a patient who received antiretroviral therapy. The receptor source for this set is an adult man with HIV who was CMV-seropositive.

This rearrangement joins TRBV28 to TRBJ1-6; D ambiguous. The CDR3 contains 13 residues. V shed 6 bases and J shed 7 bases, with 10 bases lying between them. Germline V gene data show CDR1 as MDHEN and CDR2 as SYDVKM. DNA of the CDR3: TGTGCCAGCAGCCCGGACGCGAATTCACCCCTCCACTTT. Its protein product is CASSPDANSPLHF.

CDR3 sequence (DNA): TGTGCCAGCAGCTTCTCGGACACCGGGGAGCTGTTTTTT. It is translated as CASSFSDTGELFF. The chain recombines TRBV7-9 with TRBJ2-2; no clear D. Germline CDR1 reads SEHNR; CDR2 reads FQNEAQ (reference sequence). The ends were cut back, 3 bases at V and 3 bases at J, with 5 bases in the middle. This CDR3 has 13 residues. The entire variable domain, with the rest obtained from reference TRBV7-9 and TRBJ2-2, is as follows: DTGVSQNPRHKITKRGQNVTFRCDPISEHNRLYWYRQTLGQGPEFLTYFQNEAQLEKSRLLSDRFSAERPKGSFSTLEIQRTEQGDSAMYLCASSFSDTGELFFGEGSRLTVL.

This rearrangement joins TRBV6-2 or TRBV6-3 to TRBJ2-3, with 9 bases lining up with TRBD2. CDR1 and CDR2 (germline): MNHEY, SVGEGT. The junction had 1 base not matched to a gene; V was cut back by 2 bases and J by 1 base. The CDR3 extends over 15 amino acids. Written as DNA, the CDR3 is TGTGCCAGCAGTTACGGCGGGGGGGGCACAGATACGCAGTATTTT. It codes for CASSYGGGGTDTQYF.

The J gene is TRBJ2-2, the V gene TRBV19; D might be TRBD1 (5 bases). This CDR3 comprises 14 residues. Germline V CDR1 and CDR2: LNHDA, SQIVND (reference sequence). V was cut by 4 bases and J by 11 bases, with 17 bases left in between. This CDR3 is CASSNRQPLGELFF. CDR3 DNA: TGTGCCAGTAGTAACAGGCAACCCCTCGGAGAGCTGTTTTTT.

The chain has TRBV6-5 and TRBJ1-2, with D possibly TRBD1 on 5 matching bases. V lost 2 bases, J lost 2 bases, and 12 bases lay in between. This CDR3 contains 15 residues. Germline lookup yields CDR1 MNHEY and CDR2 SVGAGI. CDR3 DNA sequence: TGTGCCAGCAGTTACCGAGTTGACAGAAACTATGGCTACACCTTC. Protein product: CASSYRVDRNYGYTF.

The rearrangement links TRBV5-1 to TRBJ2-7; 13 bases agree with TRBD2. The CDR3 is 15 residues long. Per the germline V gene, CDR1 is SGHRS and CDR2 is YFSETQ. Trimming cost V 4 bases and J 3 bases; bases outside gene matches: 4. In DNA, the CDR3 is TGCGCCAGCAGCCTCGGACTAGCGGGGGTCTACGAGCAGTACTTC. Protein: CASSLGLAGVYEQYF.

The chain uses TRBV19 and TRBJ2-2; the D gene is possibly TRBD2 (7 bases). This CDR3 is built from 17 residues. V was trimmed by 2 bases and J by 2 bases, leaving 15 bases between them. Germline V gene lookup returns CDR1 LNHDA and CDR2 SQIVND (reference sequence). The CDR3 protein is CASSITGGRFNTGELFF. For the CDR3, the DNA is TGTGCCAGTAGTATAACCGGGGGGCGGTTTAACACCGGGGAGCTGTTTTTT.

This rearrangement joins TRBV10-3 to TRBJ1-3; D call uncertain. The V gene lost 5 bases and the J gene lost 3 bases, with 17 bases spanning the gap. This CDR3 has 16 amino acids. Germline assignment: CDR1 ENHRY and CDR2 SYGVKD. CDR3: CAISTSGDPLGNTIYF. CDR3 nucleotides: TGTGCCATCAGTACTTCCGGGGATCCTCTTGGAAACACCATATATTTT.

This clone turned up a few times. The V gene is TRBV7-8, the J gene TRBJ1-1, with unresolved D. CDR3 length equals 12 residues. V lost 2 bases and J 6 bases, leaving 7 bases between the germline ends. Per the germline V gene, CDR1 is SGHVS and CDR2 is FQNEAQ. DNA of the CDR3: TGTGCCAGCAGCTTATTAGGCGCTGAAGCTTTCTTT. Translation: CASSLLGAEAFF.

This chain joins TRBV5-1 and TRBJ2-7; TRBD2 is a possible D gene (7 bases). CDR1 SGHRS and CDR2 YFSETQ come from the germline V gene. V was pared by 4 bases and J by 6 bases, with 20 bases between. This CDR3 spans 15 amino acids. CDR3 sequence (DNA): TGCGCCAGCAGCGAAATCGGGGGGCTTGGGTCCGAGCAGTACTTC. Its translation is CASSEIGGLGSEQYF.

CDR3 sequence (DNA): TGTGCCAGCTCTCAAGGGGGTCAGGGAAATCAGCCCCAGCATTTT. Translated, it gives CASSQGGQGNQPQHF. The chain is built from TRBV2 and TRBJ1-5; maybe TRBD1 (6 bases). Deletions cut 8 bases from V and 4 bases from J, with 18 bases between. The CDR3 runs to 15 residues. Germline CDR1 is SNHLY and CDR2 is FYNNEI.

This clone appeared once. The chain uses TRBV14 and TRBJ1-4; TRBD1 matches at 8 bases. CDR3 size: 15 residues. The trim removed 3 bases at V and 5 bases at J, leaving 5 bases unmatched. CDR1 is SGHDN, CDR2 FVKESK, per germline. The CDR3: CASSHRRQGNEKLFF. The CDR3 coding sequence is TGTGCCAGCAGCCACCGTCGACAGGGGAATGAAAAACTGTTTTTT.

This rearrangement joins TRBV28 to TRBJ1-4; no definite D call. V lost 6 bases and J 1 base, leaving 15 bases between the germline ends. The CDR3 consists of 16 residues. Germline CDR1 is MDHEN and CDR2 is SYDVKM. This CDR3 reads CASSTWEGGTNEKLFF. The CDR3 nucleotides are TGTGCCAGCAGCACCTGGGAGGGCGGAACTAATGAAAAACTGTTTTTT.

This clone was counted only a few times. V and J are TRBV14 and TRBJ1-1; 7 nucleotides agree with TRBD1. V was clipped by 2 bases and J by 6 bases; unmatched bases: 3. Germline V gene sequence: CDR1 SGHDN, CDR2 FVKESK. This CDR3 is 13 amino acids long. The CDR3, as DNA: TGTGCCAGCAGCCAACGACAGGGCCCTGAAGCTTTCTTT. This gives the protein CASSQRQGPEAFF.

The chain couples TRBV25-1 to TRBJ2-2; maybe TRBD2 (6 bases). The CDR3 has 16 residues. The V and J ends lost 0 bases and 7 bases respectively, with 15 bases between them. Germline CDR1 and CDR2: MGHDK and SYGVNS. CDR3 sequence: CASSEYSHLGGGELFF. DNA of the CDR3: TGTGCCAGCAGTGAATACTCACACCTCGGGGGCGGGGAGCTGTTTTTT.

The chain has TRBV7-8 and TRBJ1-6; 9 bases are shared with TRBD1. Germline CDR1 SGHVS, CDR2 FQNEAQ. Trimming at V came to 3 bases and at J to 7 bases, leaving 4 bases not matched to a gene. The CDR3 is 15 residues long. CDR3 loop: CASSFGDRVNSPLHF. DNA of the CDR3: TGTGCCAGCAGCTTCGGGGACAGGGTCAATTCACCCCTCCACTTT.

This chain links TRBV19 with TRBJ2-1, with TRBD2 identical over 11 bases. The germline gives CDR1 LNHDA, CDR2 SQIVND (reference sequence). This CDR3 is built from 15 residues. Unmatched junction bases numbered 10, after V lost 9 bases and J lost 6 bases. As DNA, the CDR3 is TGTGCCAGGAACTTAAGACTAGCGGGGTGCAATGAGCAGTTCTTC. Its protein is CARNLRLAGCNEQFF.

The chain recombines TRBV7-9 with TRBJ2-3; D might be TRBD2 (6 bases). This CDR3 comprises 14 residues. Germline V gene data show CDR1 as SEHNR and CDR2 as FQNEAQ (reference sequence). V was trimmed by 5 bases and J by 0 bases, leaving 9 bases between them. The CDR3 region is CASSLSGSTDTQYF. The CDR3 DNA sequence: TGTGCCAGCAGCCTGAGCGGGAGCACAGATACGCAGTATTTT.

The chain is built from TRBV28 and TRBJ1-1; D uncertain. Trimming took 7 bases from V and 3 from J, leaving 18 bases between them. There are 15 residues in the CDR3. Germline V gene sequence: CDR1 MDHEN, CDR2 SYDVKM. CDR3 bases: TGTGCCAGCATCCCCCGGAGAGGGTACTACACTGAAGCTTTCTTT. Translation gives CASIPRRGYYTEAFF.

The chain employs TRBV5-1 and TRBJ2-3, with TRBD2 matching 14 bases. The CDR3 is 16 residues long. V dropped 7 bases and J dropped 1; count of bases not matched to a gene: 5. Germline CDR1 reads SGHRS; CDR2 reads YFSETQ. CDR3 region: CASEPGLAGGTDTQYF. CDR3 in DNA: TGCGCCAGCGAACCGGGACTAGCGGGGGGCACAGATACGCAGTATTTT.

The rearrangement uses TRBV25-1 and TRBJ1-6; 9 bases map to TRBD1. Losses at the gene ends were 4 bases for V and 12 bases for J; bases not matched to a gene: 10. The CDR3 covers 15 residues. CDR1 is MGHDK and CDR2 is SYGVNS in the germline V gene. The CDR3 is CASSVAGTGNRPLHF. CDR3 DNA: TGTGCCAGCAGTGTAGCCGGGACAGGGAATAGACCCCTCCACTTT. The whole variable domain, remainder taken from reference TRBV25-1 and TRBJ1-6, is EADIYQTPRYLVIGTGKKITLECSQTMGHDKMYWYQQDPGMELHLIHYSYGVNSTEKGDLSSESTVSRIRTEHFPLTLESARPSHTSQYLCASSVAGTGNRPLHFGNGTRLTVT.

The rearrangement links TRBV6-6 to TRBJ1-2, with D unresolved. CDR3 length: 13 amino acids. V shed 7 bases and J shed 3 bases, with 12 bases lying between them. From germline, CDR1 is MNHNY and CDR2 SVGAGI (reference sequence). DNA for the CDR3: TGTGCCAGCACCGACCGGGAATACTATGGCTACACCTTC. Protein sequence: CASTDREYYGYTF.

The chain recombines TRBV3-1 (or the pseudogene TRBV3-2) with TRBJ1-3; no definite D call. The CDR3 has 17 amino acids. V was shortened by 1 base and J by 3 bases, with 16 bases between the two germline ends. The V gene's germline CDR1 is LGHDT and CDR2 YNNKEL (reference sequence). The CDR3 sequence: CASSQVSARAGGNTIYF. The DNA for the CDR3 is TGTGCCAGCAGCCAAGTTTCCGCCCGCGCGGGTGGAAACACCATATATTTT.

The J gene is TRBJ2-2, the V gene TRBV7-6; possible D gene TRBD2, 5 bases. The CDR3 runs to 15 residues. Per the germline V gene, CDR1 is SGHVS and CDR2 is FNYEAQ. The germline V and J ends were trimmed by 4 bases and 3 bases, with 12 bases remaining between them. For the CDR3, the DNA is TGTGCCAGCAGCTCACTAGGGTTGGACACCGGGGAGCTGTTTTTT. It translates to CASSSLGLDTGELFF.

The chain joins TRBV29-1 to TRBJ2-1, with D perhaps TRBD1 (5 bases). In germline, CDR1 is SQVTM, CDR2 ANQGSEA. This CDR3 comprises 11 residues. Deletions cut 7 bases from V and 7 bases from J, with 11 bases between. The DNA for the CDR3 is TGCAGCGCCAGGGTGGGGAATGAGCAGTTCTTC. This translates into CSARVGNEQFF.